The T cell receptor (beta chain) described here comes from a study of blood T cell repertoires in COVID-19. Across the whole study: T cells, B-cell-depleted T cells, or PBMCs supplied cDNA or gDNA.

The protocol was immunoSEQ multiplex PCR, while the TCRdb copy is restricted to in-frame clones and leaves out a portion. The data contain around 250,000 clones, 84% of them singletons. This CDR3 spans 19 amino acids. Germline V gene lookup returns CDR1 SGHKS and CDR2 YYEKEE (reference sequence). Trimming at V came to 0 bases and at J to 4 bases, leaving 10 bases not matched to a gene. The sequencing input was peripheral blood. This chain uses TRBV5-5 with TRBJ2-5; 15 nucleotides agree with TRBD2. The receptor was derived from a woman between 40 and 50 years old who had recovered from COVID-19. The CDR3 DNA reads TGTGCCAGCAGCTTGGTCTTATCTCCGGGACTAGCGGGGGGAGAGACCCAGTACTTC. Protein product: CASSLVLSPGLAGGETQYF.